The 26 T cell receptor beta chains in this list originate from one sample, sequenced in a study of blood T cell repertoires in COVID-19. Sequencing used immunoSEQ multiplex PCR; TCRdb keeps in-frame clones, though not all of them. The sample holds approximately 400,000 clones, roughly 88% seen once. Sequencing input: peripheral blood. The receptors originated from a woman aged 50 to 60 with COVID-19, enrolled during active disease.

This chain joins TRBV28 and TRBJ1-1; 7 bases match TRBD1. Trimming cost V 5 bases and J 0 bases; bases outside gene matches: 12. The germline gives CDR1 MDHEN, CDR2 SYDVKM. This CDR3 contains 17 residues. CDR3 DNA: TGTGCCAGCAGTGGAATTACCGGGACAGCCATGAACACTGAAGCTTTCTTT. Translated: CASSGITGTAMNTEAFF.

V gene TRBV7-3 combines with J gene TRBJ2-6; D unresolved. Germline V CDR1 and CDR2: SGHTA, FQGTGA. The CDR3 totals 13 residues. V lost 4 bases, J lost 3 bases, and 4 bases lay in between. The CDR3 reads CASSSRGANVLTF. For the CDR3, the DNA is TGTGCCAGCAGCTCGCGTGGGGCCAACGTCCTGACTTTC.

This clone appeared once. This chain links TRBV5-4 with TRBJ2-6; D call uncertain. Germline values: CDR1 SGHNT, CDR2 YYREEE (reference sequence). Trimming took off 0 bases at V and 0 bases at J, with 7 bases between the two ends. The CDR3 extends over 16 amino acids. This CDR3 is CASSLDRISGANVLTF. The CDR3 DNA follows: TGTGCCAGCAGCTTGGACAGAATCTCTGGGGCCAACGTCCTGACTTTC.

V usage is TRBV6-6 and J usage is TRBJ1-1; tentative D call: TRBD1 (6 bases). V lost 5 bases, J lost 4 bases, and 8 bases lay in between. CDR3 size: 12 residues. In germline, CDR1 is MNHNY, CDR2 SVGAGI (reference sequence). CDR3 region: CASSGTSTEAFF. CDR3 bases: TGTGCCAGCAGTGGGACATCCACTGAAGCTTTCTTT.

CDR3 DNA: TGTGCCAGCAGCTTAAGCCCGGACAGGACTAACTATGGCTACACCTTC. It yields the protein CASSLSPDRTNYGYTF. The V and J genes are TRBV7-9 and TRBJ1-2, with TRBD1 identical over 7 bases. CDR1 and CDR2 (germline): SEHNR, FQNEAQ (reference sequence). V trimming: 2 bases; J trimming: 0 bases; junction bases outside the gene matches: 6. The CDR3 extends over 16 amino acids.

This clone showed up just once. This sample also contains other DNA sequences that code for the same CDR3. The chain carries TRBV5-1 and TRBJ2-1; D remains ambiguous. This CDR3 is 12 amino acids long. Between the trimmed V and J ends, which lost 0 bases and 6 bases, there was a span of 4 bases. From germline, CDR1 is SGHRS and CDR2 YFSETQ. The CDR3 here is CASSLVSNEQFF. The CDR3 nucleotides read TGCGCCAGCAGCTTGGTTAGCAATGAGCAGTTCTTC.

The chain carries TRBV5-1 and TRBJ2-1; D is uncertain. The CDR3 consists of 14 residues. CDR1 SGHRS and CDR2 YFSETQ come from the germline V gene. The V gene lost 0 bases and the J gene lost 8 bases, with 12 bases spanning the gap. DNA of the CDR3: TGCGCCAGCAGCTTGGAGGCTAGTATCTATGAGCAGTTCTTC. This translates into CASSLEASIYEQFF.

The chain links TRBV18 to TRBJ1-3, with no clear D. With 3 bases removed from V and 4 bases from J, the gap between germline ends came to 10 bases. The CDR3 runs 14 residues. Germline V gene lookup returns CDR1 KGHSH and CDR2 LQKENI. The CDR3 DNA sequence: TGTGCCAGCTCACCCATCGCGGGGGGAAACACCATATATTTT. Its translation is CASSPIAGGNTIYF.

This rearrangement joins TRBV5-4 to TRBJ2-1; 10 bases are shared with TRBD2. Germline assignment: CDR1 SGHNT and CDR2 YYREEE (reference sequence). J gave up 9 bases and V 1 base, and 7 bases lay outside the gene matches. The CDR3 length is 15 residues. In DNA, the CDR3 is TGTGCCAGCAGCTTGTTACTAGCGGGGAGAGGTGAGCAGTTCTTC. This gives the protein CASSLLLAGRGEQFF. Looking up the rest from reference TRBV5-4 and TRBJ2-1 gives the full variable domain: ETGVTQSPTHLIKTRGQQVTLRCSSQSGHNTVSWYQQALGQGPQFIFQYYREEENGRGNFPPRFSGLQFPNYSSELNVNALELDDSALYLCASSLLLAGRGEQFFGPGTRLTVL.

This rearrangement joins TRBV7-2 to TRBJ1-1, with 9 bases aligning to TRBD1. CDR3 length: 13 residues. J lost 8 bases, V lost 4 bases, and 5 bases had no gene match. From germline, CDR1 is SGHTA and CDR2 FQGNSA. The CDR3 DNA reads TGTGCCAGCAGCTGGAACGGACAGGGGGAAGCTTTCTTT. It translates to CASSWNGQGEAFF.

The rearrangement joins TRBV7-2 to TRBJ1-5; D is unclear. Germline V lookup: CDR1 SGHTA, CDR2 FQGNSA. Between the trimmed V and J ends, which lost 5 bases and 0 bases, there was a span of 11 bases. CDR3 length: 15 residues. CDR3: CASSLGQYSNQPQHF. The DNA of the CDR3 is TGTGCCAGCAGCCTAGGGCAGTATAGCAATCAGCCCCAGCATTTT. The variable domain in full, completed from reference TRBV7-2 and TRBJ1-5, reads GAGVSQSPSNKVTEKGKDVELRCDPISGHTALYWYRQSLGQGLEFLIYFQGNSAPDKSGLPSDRFSAERTGGSVSTLTIQRTQQEDSAVYLCASSLGQYSNQPQHFGDGTRLSIL.

As DNA, the CDR3 is TGTGCCAGCAGTCTCACGGGGACAGCGAACACTGAAGCTTTCTTT. It specifies CASSLTGTANTEAFF. The V gene is TRBV27, the J gene TRBJ1-1, with TRBD1 matching 7 bases. The CDR3 contains 15 residues. With 5 bases clipped from V and 1 base from J, the junction kept 7 bases outside the gene matches. The germline gives CDR1 MNHEY, CDR2 SMNVEV (reference sequence).

The chain recombines TRBV7-8 with TRBJ2-3; the D gene is possibly TRBD2 (6 bases). Germline loops: CDR1 SGHVS, CDR2 FQNEAQ. Trimming shortened V by 10 bases and J by 4 bases, and 18 bases separated the two germline ends. The CDR3 consists of 14 residues. Written as DNA, the CDR3 is TGTGCCACCGTCAAATTCGGGGGTCCAGATACGCAGTATTTT. This translates into CATVKFGGPDTQYF.

The chain carries TRBV10-3 and TRBJ2-3; 10 bases align to TRBD2. The length of the CDR3 is 20 residues. The V gene end was trimmed by 2 bases and the J gene end by 0 bases; junction bases not matched to a gene: 14. Germline CDR1 and CDR2: ENHRY and SYGVKD. The CDR3 reads CAISEEIAGGYPSSTDTQYF. The CDR3 coding sequence is TGTGCCATCAGTGAGGAGATAGCGGGGGGCTATCCTTCTAGCACAGATACGCAGTATTTT.

This chain links TRBV5-6 with TRBJ2-3; 8 bases fit TRBD2. Germline V gene data show CDR1 as SGHDT and CDR2 as YYEEEE. CDR3 length: 15 amino acids. V trimming: 4 bases; J trimming: 2 bases; junction bases outside the gene matches: 6. The CDR3 DNA reads as TGTGCCAGCAGCGTCCAGCGGGGGCCCACAGATACGCAGTATTTT. Translation gives CASSVQRGPTDTQYF.

This chain uses TRBV29-1 with TRBJ2-7; possible D gene TRBD2, 5 bases. The CDR3 is 12 residues long. Trimming removed 7 bases at V and 6 bases at J, with 16 bases between. From germline, CDR1 is SQVTM and CDR2 ANQGSEA. The CDR3 reads CSGLGGWGEQYF. As DNA, the CDR3 is TGCAGCGGTTTAGGAGGTTGGGGCGAGCAGTACTTC.

The gene calls are TRBV6-5 and TRBJ2-1, with D possibly TRBD1 on 5 matching bases. CDR1 MNHEY and CDR2 SVGAGI come from the germline V gene. The CDR3 extends over 15 amino acids. The germline V and J ends were trimmed by 7 bases and 0 bases, with 13 bases remaining between them. CDR3 DNA sequence: TGTGCCAGCACCACAGGAGTGAGCTCCTACAATGAGCAGTTCTTC. Its translation: CASTTGVSSYNEQFF.

The V call is TRBV4-2, the J call TRBJ1-3, with D maybe TRBD1 (6 bases). Trimming pared 0 bases from V and 2 bases from J, leaving 14 bases between. The germline V gene encodes CDR1 LGHNA and CDR2 YNFKEQ. This CDR3 spans 17 amino acids. The CDR3 reads CASSQDSWTVAGNTIYF. The CDR3 DNA is TGTGCCAGCAGCCAAGATAGTTGGACAGTGGCTGGAAACACCATATATTTT.

This chain connects TRBV29-1 to TRBJ1-2; D remains unclear. CDR3 length equals 16 residues. V was shortened by 6 bases and J by 6 bases, with 26 bases between the two germline ends. Germline lookup yields CDR1 SQVTM and CDR2 ANQGSEA. The CDR3: CSVDLLREARPDGYTF. The CDR3 nucleotides are TGCAGCGTCGATTTATTACGGGAGGCCCGTCCGGATGGCTACACCTTC.

The chain links TRBV11-3 to TRBJ2-5, with a weak D call TRBD1 (5 bases). V lost 2 bases and J 5 bases, leaving 6 bases between the germline ends. Looked up from germline, CDR1 is SGHNT and CDR2 is YENEEA. The CDR3 runs 12 residues. CDR3 nucleotides: TGTGCCAGCAGCTTAAAGGGGGAGACCCAGTACTTC. It encodes CASSLKGETQYF.

This clone was counted once. The V and J genes are TRBV24-1 and TRBJ1-5; D unclear. The germline V gene encodes CDR1 KGHDR and CDR2 SFDVKD. Trimming shortened V by 6 bases and J by 7 bases, and 15 bases separated the two germline ends. The CDR3 sequence is 14 residues long. The CDR3 reads CATSTPVAGQPQHF. The CDR3 coding sequence is TGTGCCACCAGTACACCCGTGGCCGGGCAGCCCCAGCATTTT.

The chain has TRBV7-9 and TRBJ1-3; D ambiguous. Germline V gene data show CDR1 as SEHNR and CDR2 as FQNEAQ (reference sequence). V dropped 5 bases and J dropped 0 bases, with 8 bases sitting between them. The CDR3 consists of 14 residues. The DNA of the CDR3 is TGTGCCAGCAGCCACCGCAGCTCTGGAAACACCATATATTTT. Translating gives CASSHRSSGNTIYF.

This rearrangement joins TRBV7-9 to TRBJ1-4; TRBD1 matches 10 bases. The trim removed 5 bases at V and 10 bases at J, leaving 7 bases unmatched. Looked up from germline, CDR1 is SEHNR and CDR2 is FQNEAQ (reference sequence). The CDR3 covers 14 residues. Here the CDR3 reads CASSPDRGDGKLFF. The CDR3 coding sequence is TGTGCCAGCAGCCCGGACAGGGGGGACGGAAAACTGTTTTTT. The full variable domain, its missing parts supplied by reference TRBV7-9 and TRBJ1-4, is DTGVSQNPRHKITKRGQNVTFRCDPISEHNRLYWYRQTLGQGPEFLTYFQNEAQLEKSRLLSDRFSAERPKGSFSTLEIQRTEQGDSAMYLCASSPDRGDGKLFFGSGTQLSVL.

The V gene is TRBV9, the J gene TRBJ2-6, with TRBD1 identical over 7 bases. Germline V gives CDR1 SGDLS, CDR2 YYNGEE. Unmatched junction bases numbered 4, after V lost 2 bases and J lost 2 bases. This CDR3 is built from 16 residues. The chain's CDR3 is CASSVLTGTGANVLTF. CDR3 DNA sequence: TGTGCCAGCAGCGTGCTGACAGGGACTGGGGCCAACGTCCTGACTTTC.

The chain is built from TRBV7-8 and TRBJ2-1; 11 positions agree with TRBD2. Trimming removed 0 bases from V and 8 bases from J; junction bases left unmatched: 9. The CDR3 totals 17 residues. The germline V gene has CDR1 SGHVS and CDR2 FQNEAQ. In DNA form, the CDR3 reads TGTGCCAGCAGCTTAGCGCTAGCGGGGGGCCCAGGGGATGAGCAGTTCTTC. It codes for CASSLALAGGPGDEQFF.

This clone was seen just once. The V call is TRBV4-1, the J call TRBJ2-6; weak D call: TRBD2 (6 bases). Germline-derived CDR1 and CDR2 are MGHRA and YSYEKL. This CDR3 is built from 16 residues. V shed 1 base and J shed 2 bases, with 9 bases lying between them. The DNA of the CDR3 is TGCGCCAGCAGCCAAGCGGGACTTACTGGGGCCAACGTCCTGACTTTC. Translating gives CASSQAGLTGANVLTF.